The clone carrying this T cell receptor beta chain was counted ten times or more. Its target is not known. This specimen comes from a study of beta chain features in type 1 diabetes. For the study at large: No age, gender or cell yield differences were seen between patients and healthy donors.

TCRB transcripts that were expressed got sequenced, as all of the isolated RNA had been reverse transcribed. Naive, central memory and regulatory T cell samples came to a mean of around 3.3 million reads. Only in-frame clones appear in the TCRdb table, and some are missing; sequencing was by immunoSEQ multiplex PCR. The sample contains hundreds of thousands of clones, about an eighth of which appear only once. Germline V gene lookup returns CDR1 ENHRY and CDR2 SYGVKD. This CDR3 is 12 amino acids long. Trimming cost V 7 bases and J 9 bases; bases outside gene matches: 5. Study conclusions and caveats: Sampled from patients, naive, central memory and Treg TCRB repertoires appeared more similar than those sampled from healthy donors. Shorter TCRB CDR3s, moderately but significantly so, marked every one of the four CD4+ subsets in Type 1 diabetes patients. More deletions and fewer insertions at VDJ junctions were found in patients with type 1 diabetes.

This sequence joins TRBV10-3 and TRBJ2-1; TRBD1 aligns across 8 bases. This sequence was found in a man aged 18 to 29 with type 1 diabetes. The sample was naive CD4+ T cells from blood. This CDR3 reads CAITPGQGEQFF. CDR3 nucleotides: TGTGCCATCACCCCTGGACAGGGTGAGCAGTTCTTC.